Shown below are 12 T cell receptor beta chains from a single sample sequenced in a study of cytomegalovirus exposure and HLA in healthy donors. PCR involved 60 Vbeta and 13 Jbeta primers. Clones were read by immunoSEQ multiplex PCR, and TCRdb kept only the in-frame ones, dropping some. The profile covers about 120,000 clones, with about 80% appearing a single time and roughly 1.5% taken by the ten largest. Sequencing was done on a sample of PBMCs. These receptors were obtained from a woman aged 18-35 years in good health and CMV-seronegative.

The CDR3 DNA is TGTGCCAGCAGCTATCGAGGGGGGGGAACTGAAGCTTTCTTT. Translated: CASSYRGGGTEAFF. The V and J genes are TRBV7-2 and TRBJ1-1; possible D gene TRBD1, 6 bases. The germline V gene encodes CDR1 SGHTA and CDR2 FQGNSA. The CDR3 has 14 amino acids. Trimming removed 4 bases from V and 5 bases from J, with 14 bases in between.

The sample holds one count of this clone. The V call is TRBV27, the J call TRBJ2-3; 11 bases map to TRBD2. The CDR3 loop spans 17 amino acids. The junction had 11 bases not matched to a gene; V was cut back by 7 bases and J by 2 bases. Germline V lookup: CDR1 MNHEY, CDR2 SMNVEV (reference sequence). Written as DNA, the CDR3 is TGTGCCAGCACCTCAATCGCACTAGCGGGGGACACAGATACGCAGTATTTT. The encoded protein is CASTSIALAGDTDTQYF.

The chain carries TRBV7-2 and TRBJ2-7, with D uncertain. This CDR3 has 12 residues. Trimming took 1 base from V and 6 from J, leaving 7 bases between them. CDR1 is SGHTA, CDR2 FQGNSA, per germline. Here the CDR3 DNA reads TGTGCCAGCAGCTTAGATGGCCGCGAGCAGTACTTC. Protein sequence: CASSLDGREQYF.

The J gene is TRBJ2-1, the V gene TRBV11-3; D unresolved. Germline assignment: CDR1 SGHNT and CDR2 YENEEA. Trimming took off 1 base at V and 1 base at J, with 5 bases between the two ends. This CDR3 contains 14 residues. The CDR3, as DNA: TGTGCCAGCAGCTTAGCACAATCCTACAATGAGCAGTTCTTC. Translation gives CASSLAQSYNEQFF.

The CDR3 nucleotides read TGTGCCAGCAGTTTATCGGCGGGGCTCAACTATGGCTACACCTTC. As protein: CASSLSAGLNYGYTF. The V gene is TRBV27, the J gene TRBJ1-2; weak D call: TRBD1 (5 bases). The V end was cut by 0 bases, the J end by 2 bases, with 10 bases between. Germline loops: CDR1 MNHEY, CDR2 SMNVEV (reference sequence). This CDR3 is built from 15 residues.

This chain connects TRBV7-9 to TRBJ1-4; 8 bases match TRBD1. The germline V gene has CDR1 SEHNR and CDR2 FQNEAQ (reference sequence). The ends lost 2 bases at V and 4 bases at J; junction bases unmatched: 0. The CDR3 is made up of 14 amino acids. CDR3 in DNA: TGTGCCAGCAGCTTAACAGGGGGTAATGAAAAACTGTTTTTT. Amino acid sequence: CASSLTGGNEKLFF.

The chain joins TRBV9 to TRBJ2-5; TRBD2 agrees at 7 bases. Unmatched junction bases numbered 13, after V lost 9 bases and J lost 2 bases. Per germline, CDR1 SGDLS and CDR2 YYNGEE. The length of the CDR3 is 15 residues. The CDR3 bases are TGTGCCACCTCTACCGGGGGGAGGGGACAAGAGACCCAGTACTTC. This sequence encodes CATSTGGRGQETQYF.

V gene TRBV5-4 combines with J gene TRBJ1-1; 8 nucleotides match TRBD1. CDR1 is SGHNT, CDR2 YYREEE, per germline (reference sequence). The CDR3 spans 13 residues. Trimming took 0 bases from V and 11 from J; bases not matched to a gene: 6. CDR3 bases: TGTGCCAGCAGCTTGGAAGCGGACAGGGAGGCTTTCTTT. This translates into CASSLEADREAFF. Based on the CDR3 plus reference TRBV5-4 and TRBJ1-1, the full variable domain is ETGVTQSPTHLIKTRGQQVTLRCSSQSGHNTVSWYQQALGQGPQFIFQYYREEENGRGNFPPRFSGLQFPNYSSELNVNALELDDSALYLCASSLEADREAFFGQGTRLTVV.

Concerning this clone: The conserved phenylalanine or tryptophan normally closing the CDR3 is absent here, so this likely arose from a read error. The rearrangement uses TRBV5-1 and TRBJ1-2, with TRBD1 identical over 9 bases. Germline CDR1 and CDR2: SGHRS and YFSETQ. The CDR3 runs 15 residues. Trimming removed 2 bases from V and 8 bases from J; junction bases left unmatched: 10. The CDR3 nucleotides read TGCGCCAGCAGCTTTCCTGGGACAGGGATGAGGGGCTACACCCTC. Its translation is CASSFPGTGMRGYTL.

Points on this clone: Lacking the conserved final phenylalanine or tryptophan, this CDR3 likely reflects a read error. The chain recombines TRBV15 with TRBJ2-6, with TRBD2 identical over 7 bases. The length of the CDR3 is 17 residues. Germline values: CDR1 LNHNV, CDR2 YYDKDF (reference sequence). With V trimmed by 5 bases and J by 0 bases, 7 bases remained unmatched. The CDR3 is CATSAGGSYSGANVLTS. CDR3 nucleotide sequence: TGTGCCACCAGCGCCGGGGGGAGCTACTCTGGGGCCAACGTCCTGACTTCC.

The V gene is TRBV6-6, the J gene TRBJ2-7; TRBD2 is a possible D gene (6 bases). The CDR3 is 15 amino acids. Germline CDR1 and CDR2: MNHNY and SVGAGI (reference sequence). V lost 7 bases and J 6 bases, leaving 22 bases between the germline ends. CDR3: CASTDTGTRVVEQYF. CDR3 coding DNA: TGTGCCAGCACCGATACCGGGACTCGGGTTGTCGAGCAGTACTTC.

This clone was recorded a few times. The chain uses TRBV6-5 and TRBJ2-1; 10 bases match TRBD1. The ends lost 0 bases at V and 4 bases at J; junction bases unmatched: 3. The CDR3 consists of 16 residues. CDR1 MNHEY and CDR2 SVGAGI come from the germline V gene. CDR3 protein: CASSYSGQGGYNEQFF. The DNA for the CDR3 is TGTGCCAGCAGTTACTCAGGACAGGGGGGTTACAATGAGCAGTTCTTC.